These 14 T cell receptor beta chains came from one sample sequenced in a study of blood T cell repertoires in COVID-19. Only in-frame clones appear in the TCRdb table, and some are missing; sequencing was by immunoSEQ multiplex PCR. The sample has approximately 210,000 clones, approximately 82% seen once. The material sequenced was PBMCs or T cells enriched from blood (not recorded which). The source of these receptors is a man between 35 and 55 years old who had recovered from COVID-19.

This chain joins TRBV7-2 and TRBJ2-5; D is ambiguous. Trimming left V 5 bases short and J 4 bases short, with 2 bases between. The germline V gene has CDR1 SGHTA and CDR2 FQGNSA. The length of the CDR3 is 10 residues. CDR3 sequence reads: CASSRETQYF. The CDR3, as DNA: TGTGCCAGCAGCCGAGAGACCCAGTACTTC.

The chain couples TRBV12-2 to TRBJ2-5; TRBD2, the table's D call, was not compared with the DNA. TRBV12-2 is designated a pseudogene. The CDR3 has 15 amino acids. The chain's CDR3 is CASRLVVFFHWTQYF. For the CDR3, the DNA is TGTGCAAGTCGCTTAGTTGTTTTCTTCCACTGGACCCAGTACTTC.

The chain is built from TRBV30 and TRBJ1-2; D is perhaps TRBD1 (6 bases). CDR3 length equals 10 residues. Germline V gene sequence: CDR1 GTSNPN, CDR2 SVGIG (reference sequence). Trimming left V 7 bases short and J 6 bases short, with 9 bases between. CDR3 sequence: CALDSHGYTF. The CDR3 DNA is TGTGCCTTGGACAGCCATGGCTACACCTTC.

The rearrangement links TRBV19 to TRBJ2-1; weak D call: TRBD2 (5 bases). V lost 6 bases and J 4 bases, leaving 10 bases between the germline ends. The length of the CDR3 is 13 residues. Germline CDR1 reads LNHDA; CDR2 reads SQIVND (reference sequence). CDR3 sequence: CASRASLYNEQFF. Written as DNA, the CDR3 is TGTGCCAGTAGGGCTAGCCTTTACAATGAGCAGTTCTTC.

This chain's CDR3 is CASSVTGQFYEKLFF. The CDR3 nucleotides read TGTGCCAGCAGCGTAACCGGACAGTTTTATGAAAAACTGTTTTTT. The V gene is TRBV9, the J gene TRBJ1-4; perhaps TRBD1 as D (6 bases). The CDR3 is 15 amino acids. Trimming took 1 base from V and 6 from J, leaving 13 bases between them. Germline V lookup: CDR1 SGDLS, CDR2 YYNGEE. The full variable domain, in which reference TRBV9 and TRBJ1-4 provide the parts outside the CDR3, is DSGVTQTPKHLITATGQRVTLRCSPRSGDLSVYWYQQSLDQGLQFLIQYYNGEERAKGNILERFSAQQFPDLHSELNLSSLELGDSALYFCASSVTGQFYEKLFFGSGTQLSVL.

The rearrangement uses TRBV12-5 and TRBJ1-1, with D possibly being TRBD1 (6 bases). Trimming left V 6 bases short and J 1 base short, with 15 bases between. Germline loops: CDR1 LGHNT, CDR2 FRNRAP. The CDR3 spans 15 residues. The CDR3 coding sequence is TGTGCTAGTGGCCCCGAACCGGGACAGAACACTGAAGCTTTCTTT. Translating gives CASGPEPGQNTEAFF.

This chain connects TRBV27 to TRBJ2-7; D may be TRBD2 (6 bases). The V end was cut by 5 bases, the J end by 3 bases, with 17 bases between. Germline V gene data show CDR1 as MNHEY and CDR2 as SMNVEV (reference sequence). This CDR3 has 15 residues. The CDR3 nucleotides read TGTGCCAGCAGTCCCTCTGTGAGCGGGTTCTACGAGCAGTACTTC. Its translation: CASSPSVSGFYEQYF.

This clone was counted between two and nine times. The CDR3 nucleotides read TGCGCCAGCAACCCCACAGGGGGCAACACTGAAGCTTTCTTT. Its translation is CASNPTGGNTEAFF. V is TRBV5-1 and J is TRBJ1-1, with TRBD1 matching 9 bases. Looked up from germline, CDR1 is SGHRS and CDR2 is YFSETQ. V lost 6 bases to trimming and J lost 2 bases; unmatched junction nucleotides: 5. The length of the CDR3 is 14 residues. Filled out from reference TRBV5-1 and TRBJ1-1, the complete variable domain reads KAGVTQTPRYLIKTRGQQVTLSCSPISGHRSVSWYQQTPGQGLQFLFEYFSETQRNKGNFPGRFSGRQFSNSRSEMNVSTLELGDSALYLCASNPTGGNTEAFFGQGTRLTVV.

V and J are TRBV30 and TRBJ1-5, with D tentatively TRBD1 (6 bases). The germline gives CDR1 GTSNPN, CDR2 SVGIG (reference sequence). The CDR3 covers 12 residues. Trimming pared 1 base from V and 11 bases from J, leaving 12 bases between. DNA for the CDR3: TGTGCCTGGAGTGGCCAGGGGCCCACCCAGCATTTT. It codes for CAWSGQGPTQHF.

The genes are TRBV7-2 and TRBJ2-7, with D possibly matching TRBD1 (5 bases). There are 13 residues in the CDR3. Trimming removed 1 base from V and 7 bases from J, with 11 bases in between. Per the germline V gene, CDR1 is SGHTA and CDR2 is FQGNSA. DNA for the CDR3: TGTGCCAGCAGCTTAGGGGGCCCTCGGGAGCAGTACTTC. It is translated as CASSLGGPREQYF.

The chain is built from TRBV30 and TRBJ2-1; D unclear. Trimming removed 1 base from V and 3 bases from J, with 4 bases in between. The CDR3 is made up of 12 amino acids. CDR1 and CDR2 from the germline V gene are GTSNPN and SVGIG (reference sequence). This CDR3 is CAWSDYYNEQFF. DNA for the CDR3: TGTGCCTGGAGTGACTACTACAATGAGCAGTTCTTC.

The gene calls are TRBV10-3 and TRBJ1-4, with 8 bases aligning to TRBD1. The CDR3 sequence is 14 residues long. V trimming: 2 bases; J trimming: 7 bases; junction bases outside the gene matches: 3. Germline V gene lookup returns CDR1 ENHRY and CDR2 SYGVKD. Here the CDR3 DNA reads TGTGCCATCAGTGAGGCAGGGGGCCTTGAAAAACTGTTTTTT. Its protein is CAISEAGGLEKLFF.

This sequence joins TRBV5-1 and TRBJ1-2, with TRBD1 matching 9 bases. CDR3 length equals 16 residues. CDR1 SGHRS and CDR2 YFSETQ come from the germline V gene. Germline trimming cut 4 bases from V and 6 bases from J; bases unmatched to any gene: 13. Written as DNA, the CDR3 is TGCGCCAGCAGCCAGGCTTCGGGACAGGGAAATAATGGCTACACCTTC. Residues: CASSQASGQGNNGYTF.

This chain links TRBV3-1 (or the pseudogene TRBV3-2) with TRBJ2-3; no clear D gene. In germline, CDR1 is LGHDT, CDR2 YNNKEL (reference sequence). CDR3 length: 12 amino acids. Deletions cut 3 bases from V and 6 bases from J, with 7 bases between. The CDR3 DNA sequence: TGTGCCAGCAGCCAGCTAAAGGATACGCAGTATTTT. Residues: CASSQLKDTQYF.